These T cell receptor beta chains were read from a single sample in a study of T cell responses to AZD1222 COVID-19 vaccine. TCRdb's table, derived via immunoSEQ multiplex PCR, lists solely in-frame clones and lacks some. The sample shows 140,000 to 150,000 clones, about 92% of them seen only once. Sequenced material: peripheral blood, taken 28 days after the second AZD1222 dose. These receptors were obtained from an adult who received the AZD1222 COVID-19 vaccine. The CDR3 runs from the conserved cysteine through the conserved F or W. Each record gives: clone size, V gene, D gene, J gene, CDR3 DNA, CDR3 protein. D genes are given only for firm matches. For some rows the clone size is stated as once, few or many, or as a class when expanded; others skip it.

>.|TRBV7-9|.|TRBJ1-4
TGTGCCAGCAGCCCCCCGGCAGGGGAAGAAAAACTGTTTTTT
CASSPPAGEEKLFF
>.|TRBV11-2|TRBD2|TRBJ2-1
TGTGCCAGCAGCTTTGGACTAGCGGGGAGGGATGAGCAGTTCTTC
CASSFGLAGRDEQFF
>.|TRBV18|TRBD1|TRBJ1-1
TGTGCCAGCTCACCAATGGGACAGGGGGCGAACACTGAAGCTTTCTTT
CASSPMGQGANTEAFF
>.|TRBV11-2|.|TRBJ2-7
TGTGCCAGCAGCTTAGATCGTATGAGGGAGCAGCAGTACTTC
CASSLDRMREQQYF
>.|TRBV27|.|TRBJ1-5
TGTGCCAGCAGTTTATCGATAACGGTTAGTCAGCCCCAGCATTTT
CASSLSITVSQPQHF
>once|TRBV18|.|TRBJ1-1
TGTGCCAGCTCATCCGACAGCCTTGAAGCTTTCTTT
CASSSDSLEAFF
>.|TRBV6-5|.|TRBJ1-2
TGTGCCAGCAGTTACAACCAGAATTCAAACTATGGCTACACCTTC
CASSYNQNSNYGYTF
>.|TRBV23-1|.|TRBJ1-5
TGCGCCCGCTTCCGATGGGGGGGGGCGAGCAATCAGCCCCAGCATTTT
CARFRWGGASNQPQHF
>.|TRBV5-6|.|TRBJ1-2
TGTGCCAGCAGCCCGGACGCGGGCTATGGCTACACCTTC
CASSPDAGYGYTF
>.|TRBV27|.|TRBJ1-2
TGTGCCAGCCGTGAGACGGCGAACTCTAACTATGGCTACACCTTC
CASRETANSNYGYTF
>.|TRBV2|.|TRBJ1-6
TGTGCCAGCAGTGAAGTGTGGGAGAGCTCCTATAATTCACCCCTCCACTTT
CASSEVWESSYNSPLHF
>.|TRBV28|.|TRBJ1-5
TGTGCCAGCAGTTGGACAGACCGCAATCAGCCCCAGCATTTT
CASSWTDRNQPQHF
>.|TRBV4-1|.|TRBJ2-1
TGCGCCAGCAGCCTTATTCCGGATAATGAGCAGTTCTTC
CASSLIPDNEQFF
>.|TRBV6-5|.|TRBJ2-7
TGTGCCAGCAGTTCACTCCGAGCCTACGAGCAGTACTTC
CASSSLRAYEQYF
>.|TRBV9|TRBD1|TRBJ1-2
TGTGCCAGCAGCGTACAGGGACAGGGACAGGGGAGCTACACCTTC
CASSVQGQGQGSYTF
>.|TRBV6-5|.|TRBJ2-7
TGTGCCAGCAGTCTCGTAGGGAGCTCCTACGAGCAGTACTTC
CASSLVGSSYEQYF
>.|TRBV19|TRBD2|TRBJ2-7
TGTGCCAGTAGTAGTAGCGGGAGGGGGATTTACGAGCAGTACTTC
CASSSSGRGIYEQYF
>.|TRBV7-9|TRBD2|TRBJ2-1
TGTGCCAGCAGCCCTAGCGGGAGATTCCCCTACAATGAGCAGTTCTTC
CASSPSGRFPYNEQFF
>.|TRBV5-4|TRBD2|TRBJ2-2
TGTGCCAGCAGCCCGGGAGGCGGGAAGAACACCGGGGAGCTGTTTTTT
CASSPGGGKNTGELFF
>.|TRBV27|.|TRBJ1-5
TGTGCCAGCAGAGGGGTCAATCAGCCCCAGCATTTT
CASRGVNQPQHF
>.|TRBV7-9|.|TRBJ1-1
TGTGCCAGCAGCTTGGGACCCCGAGCGAGCACTGAAGCTTTCTTT
CASSLGPRASTEAFF
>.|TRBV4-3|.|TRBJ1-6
TGCGCCAGCAGCCAAGAGAATAGGGGGGCGAATTCACCCCTCCACTTT
CASSQENRGANSPLHF
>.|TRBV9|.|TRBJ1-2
TGTGCCAGCAGCCCAACCTCTAGGGGCTACTATGGCTACACCTTC
CASSPTSRGYYGYTF
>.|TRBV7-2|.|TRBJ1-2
TGTGCCAGCAGCTTAGACGCTAACTATGGCTACACCTTC
CASSLDANYGYTF
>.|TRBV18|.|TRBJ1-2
TGTGCCAGCTCCGTCGAGGGGATTTCTCCATTCCTGGTCTATGGCTACACCTTC
CASSVEGISPFLVYGYTF
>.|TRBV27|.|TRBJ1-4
TGTGCCAGCAGTTTAGGGGGTTCGCGGGAAAAACTGTTTTTT
CASSLGGSREKLFF
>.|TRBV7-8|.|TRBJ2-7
TGTGCCAGCAGCTTAGTCCCGGTTTCCTACGAGCAGTACTTC
CASSLVPVSYEQYF
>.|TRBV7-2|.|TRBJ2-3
TGTGCCAGCAGCCCTCAGGGGTCAGATACGCAGTATTTT
CASSPQGSDTQYF
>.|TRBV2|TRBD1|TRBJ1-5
TGTGCCAGCAGTGATGCGGGACAGGGTAGGGATCAGCCCCAGCATTTT
CASSDAGQGRDQPQHF
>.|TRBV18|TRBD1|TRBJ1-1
TGTGCCAGCTCTCGACGGACAGGGGTGAATCAGATGAACACTGAAGCTTTCTTT
CASSRRTGVNQMNTEAFF
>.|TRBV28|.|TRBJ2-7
TGTGCCAGCAGTTTACAGGGGACCGCCGCCTACGAGCAGTACTTC
CASSLQGTAAYEQYF